The source of this TCR beta chain is a study of blood T cell repertoires in COVID-19. V dropped 4 bases and J dropped 3 bases, with 14 bases sitting between them. The CDR3 has 14 residues. Germline assignment: CDR1 SGHDT and CDR2 YYEEEE. Seattle enrolled patients during active infection and tracked them longitudinally. Profiled with immunoSEQ multiplex PCR; TCRdb holds only in-frame clones, not every one. The table includes some 200,000 clones, around 81% detected once. This receptor was taken from a woman between 40 and 50 years old with COVID-19, enrolled during active disease. The source material was peripheral blood. This chain connects TRBV5-6 to TRBJ2-7; D gene unclear. Here the CDR3 reads CASSQYVVNYEQYF. CDR3 nucleotide sequence: TGTGCCAGCAGCCAGTACGTGGTAAACTACGAGCAGTACTTC.